Detailed here is one TCR beta chain. As an off-target read in a library built for alpha chains, this beta chain has a frequency of little significance. V shed 4 bases and J 5 bases; nucleotides not matched to a gene: 5. Germline V CDR1 and CDR2: LGHDT, YNNKEL (reference sequence). The CDR3 extends over 14 amino acids. TCRdb analysed the RT-PCR reads with MiXCR anew, one entry per CDR3 protein. The top ten hold roughly 8% of the sample, which has about 6,500 distinct CDR3 sequences, about nine tenths seen once. The chain couples TRBV3-1 to TRBJ2-5; 9 nucleotides line up with TRBD1. The sequence was obtained from a female donor in good health, serving as a healthy control. Sequencing was performed on memory CD4+ T cells from blood. CDR3 loop: CASSRRQGGETQYF. The CDR3 DNA follows: TGTGCCAGCAGCCGGAGACAGGGGGGCGAGACCCAGTACTTC.